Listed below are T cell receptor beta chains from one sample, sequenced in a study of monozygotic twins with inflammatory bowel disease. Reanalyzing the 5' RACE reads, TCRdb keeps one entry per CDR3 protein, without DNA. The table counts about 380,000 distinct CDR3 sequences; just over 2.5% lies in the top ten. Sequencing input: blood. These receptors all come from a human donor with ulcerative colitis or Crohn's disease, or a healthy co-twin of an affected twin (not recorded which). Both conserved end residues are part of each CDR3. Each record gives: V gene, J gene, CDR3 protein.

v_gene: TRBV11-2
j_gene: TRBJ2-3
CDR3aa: CASSYAAGGRTDTQYF

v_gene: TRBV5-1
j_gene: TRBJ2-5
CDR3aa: CASSLVGQAVETQYF

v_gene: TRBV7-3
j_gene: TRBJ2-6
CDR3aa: CASSGTGQSGANVLTF

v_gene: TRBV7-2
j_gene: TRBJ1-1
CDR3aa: CASSLNGAETEAFF

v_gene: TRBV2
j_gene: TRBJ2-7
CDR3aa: CASSDYIQGAEQYF

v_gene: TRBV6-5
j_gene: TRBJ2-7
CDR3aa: CASSYLDRSYEQYF

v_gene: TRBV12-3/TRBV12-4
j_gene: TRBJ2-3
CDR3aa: CASSWIGGAPGDTQYF

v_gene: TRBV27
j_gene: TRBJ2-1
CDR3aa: CASSPRAYNEHFF

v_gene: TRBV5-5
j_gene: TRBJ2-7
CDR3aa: CASSSAGTSSSYEQYF

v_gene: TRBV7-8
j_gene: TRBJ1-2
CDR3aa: CASSLSKLGYTF

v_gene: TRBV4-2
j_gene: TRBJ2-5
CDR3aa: CASSSGLAGQETQYF

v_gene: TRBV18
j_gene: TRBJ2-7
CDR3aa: CASSQPGTGGPYEQYF

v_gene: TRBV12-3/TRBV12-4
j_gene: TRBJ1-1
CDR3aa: CASSPGLGRGTNTEAFF

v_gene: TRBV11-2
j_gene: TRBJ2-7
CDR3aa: CASSLADRGYEQYF

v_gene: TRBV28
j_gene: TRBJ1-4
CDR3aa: CASQPGPGQSNEKLFF